Below, 29 T cell receptor beta chains from the same sample are listed, as sequenced in a study of T cell responses to AZD1222 COVID-19 vaccine. Data came from immunoSEQ multiplex PCR; TCRdb stores just in-frame clones and leaves some out. The table shows more than 100,000 clones, with 80% to 95% occurring only once. The material sequenced was peripheral blood, taken on day 0 of AZD1222 vaccination. All receptors derive from an adult in good health.

This rearrangement joins TRBV18 to TRBJ2-1; 13 bases are a match to TRBD2. The CDR3 is 19 amino acids. CDR1 and CDR2 from the germline V gene are KGHSH and LQKENI. With 3 bases clipped from V and 5 bases from J, the junction kept 13 bases outside the gene matches. CDR3 in amino acids: CASSPRGLAGHQPDNEQFF. The CDR3 DNA reads as TGTGCCAGCTCACCCCGGGGACTAGCGGGGCACCAACCTGACAATGAGCAGTTCTTC.

This sequence joins TRBV5-1 and TRBJ1-1, with 9 bases lining up with TRBD1. CDR3 length: 17 residues. The ends lost 2 bases at V and 4 bases at J; junction bases unmatched: 12. Germline V gene lookup returns CDR1 SGHRS and CDR2 YFSETQ. CDR3 nucleotide sequence: TGCGCCAGCAGCTTCACACCCCCGGGACAGGGACTCACTGAAGCTTTCTTT. The encoded protein is CASSFTPPGQGLTEAFF.

V and J are TRBV28 and TRBJ2-2; D gene uncertain. In germline, CDR1 is MDHEN, CDR2 SYDVKM. This CDR3 comprises 15 residues. V was pared by 2 bases and J by 4 bases, with 11 bases between. In DNA, the CDR3 is TGTGCCAGCAGTTTAAGTGACTTTCGCACCGGGGAGCTGTTTTTT. It codes for CASSLSDFRTGELFF.

This clone was counted a single time. A read error is possible here, since a much larger clone lies one base away. The chain employs TRBV28 and TRBJ1-2; D uncertain. V lost 6 bases, J lost 4 bases, and 9 bases lay in between. The CDR3 has 12 amino acids. Germline V CDR1 and CDR2: MDHEN, SYDVKM. CDR3 nucleotides: TGTGCCAGCAGCCCACAGAGCTATGGCTACACCTTC. Encoded protein: CASSPQSYGYTF.

The chain carries TRBV24-1 and TRBJ2-1; TRBD1 agrees at 7 bases. The CDR3 loop spans 17 amino acids. From germline, CDR1 is KGHDR and CDR2 SFDVKD. V lost 2 bases and J lost 6; bases outside the gene matches: 12. CDR3 protein: CATSDSSRQGWGNEQFF. The CDR3 DNA reads TGTGCCACCAGTGATTCGAGCCGACAGGGTTGGGGCAATGAGCAGTTCTTC.

This chain links TRBV6-5 with TRBJ1-4; 7 nucleotides match TRBD1. Germline V lookup: CDR1 MNHEY, CDR2 SVGAGI. This CDR3 is built from 13 residues. With 6 bases clipped from V and 6 bases from J, the junction kept 4 bases outside the gene matches. The CDR3 spells CASRVTGYEKLFF. The CDR3 DNA is TGTGCCAGCAGAGTGACAGGGTATGAAAAACTGTTTTTT.

The chain has TRBV6-1 and TRBJ1-1; D not resolved. Germline V lookup: CDR1 MNHNS, CDR2 SASEGT. Trimming pared 1 base from V and 1 base from J, leaving 7 bases between. The CDR3 runs to 14 residues. The CDR3 coding sequence is TGTGCCAGCAGTGAAGTGAACGGGAACACTGAAGCTTTCTTT. This codes for CASSEVNGNTEAFF.

The CDR3 DNA reads as TGTGCCAGCAGCCCTGTAGGACAGCTTGAAGCTTTCTTT. Residues: CASSPVGQLEAFF. This rearrangement joins TRBV13 to TRBJ1-1, with D tentatively TRBD1 (6 bases). Trimming pared 5 bases from V and 7 bases from J, leaving 14 bases between. The CDR3 is 13 amino acids. Germline V lookup: CDR1 PRHDT, CDR2 FYEKMQ (reference sequence). Looking up the rest from reference TRBV13 and TRBJ1-1 gives the full variable domain: AAGVIQSPRHLIKEKRETATLKCYPIPRHDTVYWYQQGPGQDPQFLISFYEKMQSDKGSIPDRFSAQQFSDYHSELNMSSLELGDSALYFCASSPVGQLEAFFGQGTRLTVV.

This chain connects TRBV5-1 to TRBJ1-2, with 7 bases identical to TRBD1. The V gene end was trimmed by 5 bases and the J gene end by 0 bases; junction bases not matched to a gene: 7. The CDR3 sequence is 15 residues long. Germline loops: CDR1 SGHRS, CDR2 YFSETQ. The CDR3 region has the DNA TGCGCCAGCAGTGCAGGGGGATCGGCTAACTATGGCTACACCTTC. It translates to CASSAGGSANYGYTF.

The chain has TRBV6-6 and TRBJ2-6; D not certain. The V end was cut by 7 bases, the J end by 0 bases, with 7 bases between. The CDR3 contains 14 residues. Germline CDR1 is MNHNY and CDR2 is SVGAGI (reference sequence). CDR3 amino acids: CASIPLSGANVLTF. In nucleotides, the CDR3 is TGTGCCAGCATCCCCCTCTCTGGGGCCAACGTCCTGACTTTC.

The rearrangement links TRBV12-3 or TRBV12-4 to TRBJ1-5; possibly TRBD1 for D (5 bases). V shed 7 bases and J shed 5 bases, with 12 bases lying between them. This CDR3 region has 13 residues. This CDR3 is CASTFTRDQPQHF. The CDR3 DNA reads as TGTGCCAGCACCTTCACCAGGGATCAGCCCCAGCATTTT.

This chain uses TRBV5-1 with TRBJ1-1, with a possible D match to TRBD1 (6 bases). CDR1 SGHRS and CDR2 YFSETQ come from the germline V gene. There are 14 residues in the CDR3. The ends were cut back, 4 bases at V and 11 bases at J, with 21 bases in the middle. The CDR3 protein is CASSTPTGTEAAFF. The DNA for the CDR3 is TGCGCCAGCAGCACACCGACAGGAACTGAAGCGGCTTTCTTT. The variable domain in full, completed from reference TRBV5-1 and TRBJ1-1, reads KAGVTQTPRYLIKTRGQQVTLSCSPISGHRSVSWYQQTPGQGLQFLFEYFSETQRNKGNFPGRFSGRQFSNSRSEMNVSTLELGDSALYLCASSTPTGTEAAFFGQGTRLTVV.

The V gene is TRBV6-5, the J gene TRBJ2-7; maybe TRBD2 (6 bases). The V gene's germline CDR1 is MNHEY and CDR2 SVGAGI. The CDR3 loop spans 16 amino acids. Trimming removed 0 bases from V and 0 bases from J, with 12 bases in between. DNA for the CDR3: TGTGCCAGCAGTTACTCGGGGACTCTATACTCCTACGAGCAGTACTTC. Protein sequence: CASSYSGTLYSYEQYF.

The rearrangement joins TRBV18 to TRBJ1-4, with D unresolved. The CDR3 runs 11 residues. Per the germline V gene, CDR1 is KGHSH and CDR2 is LQKENI. V lost 2 bases to trimming and J lost 7 bases, with 2 bases between them. CDR3 nucleotide sequence: TGTGCCAGCTCACCAGCTGAAAAACTGTTTTTT. Translating it yields CASSPAEKLFF.

J is TRBJ2-7 and V is TRBV25-1; 8 nucleotides match TRBD1. CDR3 size: 15 residues. The J segment lost 2 bases and the V segment lost 4 bases, leaving 7 bases of the junction unmatched. CDR1 MGHDK and CDR2 SYGVNS come from the germline V gene. DNA of the CDR3: TGTGCCAGCAGTGCTTATAGGACAGGGACCTACGAGCAGTACTTC. Its translation: CASSAYRTGTYEQYF.

The chain links TRBV7-8 to TRBJ1-2, with 9 nucleotides matching TRBD1. After removal of 5 bases from V and 5 bases from J, the junction contained 12 bases not matched to a gene. Germline-derived CDR1 and CDR2 are SGHVS and FQNEAQ. The CDR3 spans 16 residues. The DNA of the CDR3 is TGTGCCAGCAGCCCTACAACAGGGGGCGCGGGGTATGGCTACACCTTC. Translation: CASSPTTGGAGYGYTF.

The chain links TRBV11-2 to TRBJ2-7, with D tentatively TRBD1 (5 bases). V was cut by 5 bases and J by 4 bases, with 9 bases left in between. The CDR3 sequence is 12 residues long. Germline-derived CDR1 and CDR2 are SGHAT and FQNNGV. CDR3 amino acids: CASSASGYEQYF. The CDR3 coding sequence is TGTGCCAGCAGCGCTTCAGGGTACGAGCAGTACTTC.

The chain uses TRBV5-5 and TRBJ1-1; D not certain. Germline V gene lookup returns CDR1 SGHKS and CDR2 YYEKEE (reference sequence). V lost 4 bases to trimming and J lost 6 bases, with 7 bases between them. This CDR3 comprises 11 residues. CDR3 DNA: TGTGCCAGCAGCCTGGCGGCTGAAGCTTTCTTT. It yields the protein CASSLAAEAFF.

The chain recombines TRBV4-1 with TRBJ2-2; possible D gene TRBD2, 7 bases. Germline V gene sequence: CDR1 MGHRA, CDR2 YSYEKL. This CDR3 comprises 16 residues. V was trimmed by 3 bases and J by 5 bases, leaving 16 bases between them. CDR3 sequence (DNA): TGCGCCAGCAGCCATCTTGGGGGGGCGCTGACCGGGGAGCTGTTTTTT. Translated: CASSHLGGALTGELFF.

The V call is TRBV5-1, the J call TRBJ1-2; 10 nucleotides align to TRBD1. CDR3 size: 16 residues. The ends lost 3 bases at V and 4 bases at J; junction bases unmatched: 9. Germline loops: CDR1 SGHRS, CDR2 YFSETQ. This chain's CDR3 is CASSSRDRGTPYGYTF. The DNA for the CDR3 is TGCGCCAGCAGCTCCCGGGACAGGGGTACTCCCTATGGCTACACCTTC. Variable domain in full (rest from reference TRBV5-1 and TRBJ1-2): KAGVTQTPRYLIKTRGQQVTLSCSPISGHRSVSWYQQTPGQGLQFLFEYFSETQRNKGNFPGRFSGRQFSNSRSEMNVSTLELGDSALYLCASSSRDRGTPYGYTFGSGTRLTVV.

The CDR3 DNA sequence: TGTGCCAGCAGCTTAGCGCTGGTAGACAGTAACTATGGCTACACCTTC. Encoded protein: CASSLALVDSNYGYTF. This chain joins TRBV7-9 and TRBJ1-2; a weak D match, TRBD1 (5 bases). The V end lost 0 bases, the J end lost 1 base, and 12 bases lay between the germline ends. This CDR3 comprises 16 residues. In germline, CDR1 is SEHNR, CDR2 FQNEAQ (reference sequence).

This chain connects TRBV7-2 to TRBJ1-3; maybe TRBD1 (5 bases). Trimming removed 8 bases at V and 4 bases at J, with 18 bases between. This CDR3 region has 15 residues. Germline V gives CDR1 SGHTA, CDR2 FQGNSA. CDR3 in DNA: TGTGCCAGCGGGGGGACGGGACTCCCCGGAAACACCATATATTTT. This sequence encodes CASGGTGLPGNTIYF.

Here the CDR3 reads CASSQDREQFF. The CDR3, as DNA: TGCGCCAGCAGCCAAGACCGGGAGCAGTTCTTC. The chain combines TRBV4-3 with TRBJ2-1; D call uncertain. Germline V gene sequence: CDR1 LGHNA, CDR2 YSLEER. Trimming took 0 bases from V and 10 from J, leaving 4 bases between them. The CDR3 sequence is 11 residues long.

This chain joins TRBV2 and TRBJ2-7; D is possibly TRBD1 (7 bases). V was clipped by 3 bases and J by 3 bases, with 12 bases between them. Germline loops: CDR1 SNHLY, CDR2 FYNNEI. This CDR3 is 14 amino acids long. CDR3 residues: CASSEQGEVYEQYF. The CDR3, as DNA: TGTGCCAGCAGTGAGCAGGGGGAGGTCTACGAGCAGTACTTC.

J is TRBJ2-1 and V is TRBV10-1, with D tentatively TRBD1 (6 bases). Per germline, CDR1 WNHNN and CDR2 SYGVQD (reference sequence). The length of the CDR3 is 16 residues. V gave up 6 bases and J gave up 3 bases, with 18 bases separating them. The CDR3 DNA follows: TGCGCCAGCAGCTACAGGGATGAAGGGGTCTACAATGAGCAGTTCTTC. It encodes CASSYRDEGVYNEQFF.

The gene calls are TRBV30 and TRBJ2-5; possible D gene TRBD1, 5 bases. Germline CDR1 GTSNPN, CDR2 SVGIG (reference sequence). V lost 0 bases to trimming and J lost 1 base, with 12 bases between them. This CDR3 has 15 residues. The CDR3 protein is CAWSVVSGPQETQYF. DNA for the CDR3: TGTGCCTGGAGTGTCGTCTCAGGGCCCCAAGAGACCCAGTACTTC.

The J gene is TRBJ1-5, the V gene TRBV12-3 or TRBV12-4; no clear D gene. The CDR3 has 13 amino acids. V gave up 3 bases and J gave up 4 bases, with 7 bases separating them. The CDR3 nucleotides are TGTGCCAGCAGTTTCCCTGGGAATCAGCCCCAGCATTTT. As protein: CASSFPGNQPQHF.

This clone was detected once. V usage is TRBV5-1 and J usage is TRBJ2-3, with D perhaps TRBD1 (5 bases). The CDR3 is 12 amino acids. CDR1 is SGHRS and CDR2 is YFSETQ in the germline V gene. V was cut by 4 bases and J by 6 bases, with 9 bases left in between. Here the CDR3 reads CASSGAWDTQYF. The CDR3, as DNA: TGCGCCAGCAGCGGGGCTTGGGATACGCAGTATTTT.

The CDR3 spells CASSDGWGTEAFF. CDR3 bases: TGTGCCAGCAGTGACGGGTGGGGGACTGAAGCTTTCTTT. This sequence joins TRBV6-4 and TRBJ1-1; a weak D match, TRBD1 (5 bases). The CDR3 covers 13 residues. The V gene's germline CDR1 is MRHNA and CDR2 SNTAGT. Between the trimmed V and J ends, which lost 2 bases and 5 bases, there was a span of 9 bases.